The subject of this entry is one T cell receptor beta chain. The data were obtained in a study of T cells in Graves' hyperthyroidism and ophthalmopathy. Thyroid ultrasound and orbital computed tomography, with clinical symptoms and serum thyroxine and TRAb, informed diagnoses. Regions amplified from RNA transcripts were the TCR beta CDR3 regions. In the first-round RT-PCR of the TCR CDR3, the HTBI primer set was used. TCRdb recomputed calls from the multiplex PCR reads with MiXCR, one row per CDR3 protein. The sample yields 650,000 to 700,000 distinct CDR3 sequences, 17% seen once. There are 15 residues in the CDR3. Germline assignment: CDR1 SGDLS and CDR2 YYNGEE. V shed 0 bases and J shed 0 bases, with 10 bases lying between them.

V usage is TRBV9 and J usage is TRBJ2-7; possible D gene TRBD2, 6 bases. Sequencing was done on a sample of blood. This sequence was found in a man in his forties or fifties with Graves' hyperthyroidism. The CDR3 reads CASSVAAGTSYEQYF. The CDR3 DNA sequence: TGTGCCAGCAGCGTAGCCGCGGGGACCTCCTACGAGCAGTACTTC.